The TCR beta chain described here comes from a study of CD8+ T cells in alopecia areata. Overall study results and limits: Clonality was higher in lesional than normal scalp, especially in alopecia totalis/universalis. Mice gave a clearer picture of TCR sharing than patients did, possibly for HLA-related reasons.

This sample's treatment: oral pan-JAK inhibitor, 5-10 mg twice daily. Punch biopsies of lesional scalp, plus peripheral blood, were taken from alopecia areata patients. cDNA prepared by RNA extraction and subsequent reverse transcription served as the template for sequencing. Repertoires were generated with immunoSEQ multiplex PCR, while TCRdb's copy carries only in-frame clones and drops some. The table records about 270,000 clones, 60% of them present only once. About this clone: Its antigen remains unknown.

The CDR3 length is 14 residues. V dropped 6 bases and J dropped 4; count of bases not matched to a gene: 7. Germline-derived CDR1 and CDR2 are MGHDK and SYGVNS. This material consisted of CD4+ T cells sorted from blood, taken at week 52, from a patient treated with tofacitinib. The rearrangement uses TRBV25-1 and TRBJ2-3; 7 nucleotides line up with TRBD1. The sequence was collected from a human donor with alopecia areata. This CDR3 is CASREDRRSDTQYF. The CDR3 DNA reads TGTGCCAGCAGGGAGGACAGGCGTTCAGATACGCAGTATTTT.